This TCR beta chain was obtained from a study of graft-versus-host responses after intestinal transplantation. The wider study: Multivisceral, liver-intestinal, or isolated intestinal transplants were given to recipients.

Generated by immunoSEQ multiplex PCR, the TCRdb table keeps only in-frame clones and is missing some. The sample lists tens of thousands of clones; roughly 91% were seen once. CDR3 size: 14 residues. Trimming took off 0 bases at V and 10 bases at J, with 18 bases between the two ends. Germline V CDR1 and CDR2: GTSNPN, SVGIG (reference sequence). Points on this clone: Its specificity is not known.

Study results and limitations: The recipient marrow held GvH clones, and some of them showed up first in ileum or blood. HvG clone declines early post-transplant were associated with peak circulating GvH levels.

The chain links TRBV30 to TRBJ1-2; no definite D call. The sample was unstimulated CD8+ T cells sorted from spleen or lymph node cells, taken before intestinal transplant. The clonotype comes from a human donor who received an intestinal transplant. The CDR3 DNA is TGTGCCTGGAGTGTACCGTCCCGCGGGCAAGACTACACCTTC. Protein product: CAWSVPSRGQDYTF.